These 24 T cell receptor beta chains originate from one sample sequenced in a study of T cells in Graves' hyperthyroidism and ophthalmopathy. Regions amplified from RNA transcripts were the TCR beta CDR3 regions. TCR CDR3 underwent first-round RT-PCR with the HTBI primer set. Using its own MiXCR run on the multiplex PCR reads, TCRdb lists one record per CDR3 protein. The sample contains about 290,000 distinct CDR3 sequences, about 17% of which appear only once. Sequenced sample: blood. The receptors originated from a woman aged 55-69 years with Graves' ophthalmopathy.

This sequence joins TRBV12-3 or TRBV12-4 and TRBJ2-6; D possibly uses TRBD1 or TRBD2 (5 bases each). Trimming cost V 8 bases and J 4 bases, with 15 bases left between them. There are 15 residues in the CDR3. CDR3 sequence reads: CASANWGSGANVLTF. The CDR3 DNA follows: TGTGCCAGCGCCAATTGGGGGTCCGGGGCCAACGTCCTGACTTTC.

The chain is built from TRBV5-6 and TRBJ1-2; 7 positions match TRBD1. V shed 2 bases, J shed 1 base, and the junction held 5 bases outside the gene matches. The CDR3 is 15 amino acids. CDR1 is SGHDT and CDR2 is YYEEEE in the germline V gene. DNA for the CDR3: TGTGCCAGCAGCTTTCTCGGACAGGATAACTATGGCTACACCTTC. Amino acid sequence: CASSFLGQDNYGYTF. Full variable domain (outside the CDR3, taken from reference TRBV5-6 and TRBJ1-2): DAGVTQSPTHLIKTRGQQVTLRCSPKSGHDTVSWYQQALGQGPQFIFQYYEEEERQRGNFPDRFSGHQFPNYSSELNVNALLLGDSALYLCASSFLGQDNYGYTFGSGTRLTVV.

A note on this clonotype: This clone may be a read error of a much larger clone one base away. CDR3 sequence reads: CASSERGRRISSPLHF. The CDR3 nucleotides are TGTGCCAGCAGTGAACGGGGCAGACGAATTAGTTCACCCCTCCACTTT. The genes are TRBV2 and TRBJ1-6, with D possibly being TRBD1 (5 bases). The CDR3 runs to 16 residues. V was shortened by 2 bases and J by 9 bases, with 17 bases between the two germline ends. Germline V gives CDR1 SNHLY, CDR2 FYNNEI.

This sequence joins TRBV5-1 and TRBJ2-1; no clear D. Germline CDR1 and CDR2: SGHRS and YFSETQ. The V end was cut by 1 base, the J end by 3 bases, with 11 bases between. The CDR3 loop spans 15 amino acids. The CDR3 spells CASSLTARSYNEQFF. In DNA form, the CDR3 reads TGCGCCAGCAGCTTGACGGCGAGAAGCTACAATGAGCAGTTCTTC.

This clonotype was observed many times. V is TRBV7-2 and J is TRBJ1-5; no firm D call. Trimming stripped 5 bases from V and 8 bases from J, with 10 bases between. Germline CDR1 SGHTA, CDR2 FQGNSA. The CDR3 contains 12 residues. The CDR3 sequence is CASSISTEPQHF. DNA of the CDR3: TGTGCCAGCAGCATTTCGACGGAGCCCCAGCATTTT.

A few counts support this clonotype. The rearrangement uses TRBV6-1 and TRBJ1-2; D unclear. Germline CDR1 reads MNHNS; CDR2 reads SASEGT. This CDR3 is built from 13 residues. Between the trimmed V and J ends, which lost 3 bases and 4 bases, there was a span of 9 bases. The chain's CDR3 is CASSESLSYGYTF. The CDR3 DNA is TGTGCCAGCAGTGAGAGCCTATCCTATGGCTACACCTTC.

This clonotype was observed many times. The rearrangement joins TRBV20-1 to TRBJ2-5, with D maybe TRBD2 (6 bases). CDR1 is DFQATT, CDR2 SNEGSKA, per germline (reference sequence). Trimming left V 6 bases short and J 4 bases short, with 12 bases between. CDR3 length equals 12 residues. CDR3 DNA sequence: TGCAGTGCAAAACGGGGAGGAGAGACCCAGTACTTC. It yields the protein CSAKRGGETQYF.

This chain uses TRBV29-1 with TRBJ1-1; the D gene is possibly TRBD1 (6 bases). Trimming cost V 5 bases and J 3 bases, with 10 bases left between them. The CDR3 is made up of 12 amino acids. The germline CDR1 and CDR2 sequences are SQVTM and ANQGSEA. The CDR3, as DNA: TGCAGCGTTACACAGGGTGACACTGAAGCTTTCTTT. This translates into CSVTQGDTEAFF.

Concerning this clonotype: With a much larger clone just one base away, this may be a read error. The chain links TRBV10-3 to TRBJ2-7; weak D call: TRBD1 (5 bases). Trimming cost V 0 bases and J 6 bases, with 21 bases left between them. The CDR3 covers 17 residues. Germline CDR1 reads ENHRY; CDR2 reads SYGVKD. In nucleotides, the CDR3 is TGTGCCATCAGTGAGTCATTGCATGGTGGCCAGGGCTGCGAGCAGTACTTC. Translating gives CAISESLHGGQGCEQYF.

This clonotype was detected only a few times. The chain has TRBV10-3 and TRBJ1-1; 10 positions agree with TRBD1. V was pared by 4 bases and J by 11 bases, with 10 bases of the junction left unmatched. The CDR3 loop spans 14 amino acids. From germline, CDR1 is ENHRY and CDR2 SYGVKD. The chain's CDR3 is CAISGDRGLNAAFF. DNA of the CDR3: TGTGCCATCAGTGGGGACAGGGGACTGAACGCCGCTTTCTTT.

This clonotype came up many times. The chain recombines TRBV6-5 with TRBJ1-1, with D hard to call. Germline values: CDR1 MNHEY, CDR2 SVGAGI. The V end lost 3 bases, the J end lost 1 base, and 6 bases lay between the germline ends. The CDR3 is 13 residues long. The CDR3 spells CASSYMGNTEAFF. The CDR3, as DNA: TGTGCCAGCAGTTATATGGGGAACACTGAAGCTTTCTTT.

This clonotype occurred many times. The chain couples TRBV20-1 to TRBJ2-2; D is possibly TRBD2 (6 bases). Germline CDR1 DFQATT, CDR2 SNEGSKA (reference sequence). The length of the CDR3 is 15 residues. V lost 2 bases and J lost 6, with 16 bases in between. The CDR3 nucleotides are TGCAGTGCTAGAAAAGTGCTAGCGTGGCCCGGGGAGCTGTTTTTT. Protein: CSARKVLAWPGELFF.

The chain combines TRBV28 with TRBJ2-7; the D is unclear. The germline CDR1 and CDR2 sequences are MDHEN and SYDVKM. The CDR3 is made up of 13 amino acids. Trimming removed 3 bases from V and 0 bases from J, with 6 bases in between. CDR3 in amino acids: CASSFQDSYEQYF. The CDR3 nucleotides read TGTGCCAGCAGTTTTCAGGACTCCTACGAGCAGTACTTC. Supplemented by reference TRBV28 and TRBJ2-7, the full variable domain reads DVKVTQSSRYLVKRTGEKVFLECVQDMDHENMFWYRQDPGLGLRLIYFSYDVKMKEKGDIPEGYSVSREKKERFSLILESASTNQTSMYLCASSFQDSYEQYFGPGTRLTVT.

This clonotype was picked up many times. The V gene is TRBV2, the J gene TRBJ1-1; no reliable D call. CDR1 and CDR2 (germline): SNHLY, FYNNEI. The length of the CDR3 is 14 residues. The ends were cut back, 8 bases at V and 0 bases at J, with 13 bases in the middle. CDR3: CASQRLYMNTEAFF. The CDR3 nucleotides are TGTGCCAGCCAGAGACTGTACATGAACACTGAAGCTTTCTTT. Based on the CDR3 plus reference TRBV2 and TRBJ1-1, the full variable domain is EPEVTQTPSHQVTQMGQEVILRCVPISNHLYFYWYRQILGQKVEFLVSFYNNEISEKSEIFDDQFSVERPDGSNFTLKIRSTKLEDSAMYFCASQRLYMNTEAFFGQGTRLTVV.

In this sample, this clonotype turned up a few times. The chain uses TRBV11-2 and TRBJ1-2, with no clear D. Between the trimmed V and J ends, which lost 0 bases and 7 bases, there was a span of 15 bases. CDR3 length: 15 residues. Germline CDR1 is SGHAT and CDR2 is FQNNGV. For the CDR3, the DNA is TGTGCCAGCAGCTTAGAAGGGATTGGGTCGAGTGGCTACACCTTC. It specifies CASSLEGIGSSGYTF.

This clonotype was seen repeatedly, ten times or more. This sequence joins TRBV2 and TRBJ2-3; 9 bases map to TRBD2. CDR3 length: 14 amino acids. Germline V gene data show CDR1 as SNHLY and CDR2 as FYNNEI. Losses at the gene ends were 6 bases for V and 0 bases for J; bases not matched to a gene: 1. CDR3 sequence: CASRLAGSTDTQYF. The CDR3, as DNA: TGTGCCAGCAGGCTAGCGGGGAGCACAGATACGCAGTATTTT.

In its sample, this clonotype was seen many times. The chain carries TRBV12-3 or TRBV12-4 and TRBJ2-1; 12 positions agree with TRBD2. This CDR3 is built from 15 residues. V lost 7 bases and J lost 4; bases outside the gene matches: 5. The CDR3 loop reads CASTTGLAGYNEQFF. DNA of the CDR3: TGTGCCAGCACTACCGGACTAGCGGGATACAATGAGCAGTTCTTC.

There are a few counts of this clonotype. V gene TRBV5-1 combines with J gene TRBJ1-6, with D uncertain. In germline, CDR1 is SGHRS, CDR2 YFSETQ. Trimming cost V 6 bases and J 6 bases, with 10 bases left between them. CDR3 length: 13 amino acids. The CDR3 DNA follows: TGCGCCAGCACGAGCAGTTTTAATTCACCCCTCCACTTT. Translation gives CASTSSFNSPLHF.

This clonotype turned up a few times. The CDR3 region is CASSSWQWDSSSDQPQHF. The CDR3 DNA sequence: TGTGCCAGCAGTTCGTGGCAGTGGGACAGTAGTTCTGATCAGCCCCAGCATTTT. The chain uses TRBV12-3 or TRBV12-4 and TRBJ1-5; 7 bases align to TRBD1. This CDR3 comprises 18 residues. V was clipped by 4 bases and J by 5 bases; unmatched bases: 17.

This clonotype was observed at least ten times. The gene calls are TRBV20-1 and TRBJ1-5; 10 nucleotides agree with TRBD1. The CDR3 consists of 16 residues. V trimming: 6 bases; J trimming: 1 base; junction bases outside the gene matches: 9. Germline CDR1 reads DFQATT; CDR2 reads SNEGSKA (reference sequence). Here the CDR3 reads CSAPWGQGRSNQPQHF. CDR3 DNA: TGCAGTGCCCCCTGGGGACAGGGGAGAAGCAATCAGCCCCAGCATTTT.

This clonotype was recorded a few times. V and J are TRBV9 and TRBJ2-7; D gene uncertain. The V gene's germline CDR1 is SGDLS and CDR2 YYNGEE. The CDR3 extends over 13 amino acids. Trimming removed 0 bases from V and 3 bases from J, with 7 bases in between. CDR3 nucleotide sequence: TGTGCCAGCAGCGTAGGGCAGAACTACGAGCAGTACTTC. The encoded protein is CASSVGQNYEQYF.

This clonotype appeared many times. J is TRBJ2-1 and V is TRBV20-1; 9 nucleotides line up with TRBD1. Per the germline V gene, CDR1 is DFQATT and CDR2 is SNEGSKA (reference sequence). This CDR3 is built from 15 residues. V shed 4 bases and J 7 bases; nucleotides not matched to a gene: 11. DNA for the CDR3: TGCAGTGCTATTCCGGGACAGGGAGTCAAGAATGAGCAGTTCTTC. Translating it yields CSAIPGQGVKNEQFF.

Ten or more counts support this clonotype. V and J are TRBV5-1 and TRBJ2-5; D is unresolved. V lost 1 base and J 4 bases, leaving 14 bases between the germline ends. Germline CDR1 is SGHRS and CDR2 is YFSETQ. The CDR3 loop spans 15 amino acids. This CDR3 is CASSLFGTLGETQYF. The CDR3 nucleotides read TGCGCCAGCAGCTTGTTCGGCACCCTGGGAGAGACCCAGTACTTC.

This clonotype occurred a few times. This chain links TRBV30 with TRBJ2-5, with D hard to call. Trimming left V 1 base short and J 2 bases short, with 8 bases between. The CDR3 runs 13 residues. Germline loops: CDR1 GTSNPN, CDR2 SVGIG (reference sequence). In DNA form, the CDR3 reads TGTGCCTGGAGTGGGGGTCTTCAAGAGACCCAGTACTTC. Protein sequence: CAWSGGLQETQYF.